This T cell receptor beta chain was captured in a study of cytomegalovirus exposure and HLA in healthy donors. Notes on the study in general: DRB1 had the most TCR associations and HLA-C the fewest, a later analysis found, with rates varying by HLA locus. Reports indicated that the classifier achieved high specificity and sensitivity in diagnosing cytomegalovirus status.

13 Jbeta primers and 60 Vbeta primers were used for the PCR. In the study's own analysis: Roughly 81 million unique TCR beta chains, roughly 10 million shared, were counted in a later analysis. This table comes from immunoSEQ multiplex PCR, and its TCRdb copy is limited to in-frame clones, with some not included. V, J and clone size were drawn from that table, and D and trimming were deduced from the DNA. Its table lists roughly 120,000 clones. CDR3 length: 11 amino acids. The V end was cut by 3 bases, the J end by 5 bases, with 3 bases between. CDR1 is LNHDA, CDR2 SQIVND, per germline (reference sequence). A remark on this clone: What it recognizes is unknown. This specimen includes other DNA sequences encoding the same CDR3.

Specimen: PBMCs. This TCR derives from a man aged 18-30 years in good health and CMV-seronegative. This chain links TRBV19 with TRBJ2-3; D ambiguous. In nucleotides, the CDR3 is TGTGCCAGTAGTATCGGAGATACGCAGTATTTT. This codes for CASSIGDTQYF.